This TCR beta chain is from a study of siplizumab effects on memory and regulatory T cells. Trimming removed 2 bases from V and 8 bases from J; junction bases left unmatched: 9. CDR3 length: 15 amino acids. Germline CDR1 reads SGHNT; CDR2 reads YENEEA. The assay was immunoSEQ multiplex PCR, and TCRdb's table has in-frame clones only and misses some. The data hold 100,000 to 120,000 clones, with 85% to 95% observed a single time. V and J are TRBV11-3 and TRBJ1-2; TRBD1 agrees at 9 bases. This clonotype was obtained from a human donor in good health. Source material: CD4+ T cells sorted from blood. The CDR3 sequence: CASSLTRDRVDGYTF. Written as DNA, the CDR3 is TGTGCCAGCAGCTTAACGCGGGACAGGGTAGACGGCTACACCTTC. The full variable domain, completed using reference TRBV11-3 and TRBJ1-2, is EAGVVQSPRYKIIEKKQPVAFWCNPISGHNTLYWYLQNLGQGPELLIRYENEEAVDDSQLPKDRFSAERLKGVDSTLKIQPAELGDSAVYLCASSLTRDRVDGYTFGSGTRLTVV.